The entry below describes one T cell receptor (beta chain). Its antigen remains unidentified. The CDR3 extends over 15 amino acids. The J segment lost 4 bases and the V segment lost 3 bases, leaving 5 bases of the junction unmatched. Germline V gene sequence: CDR1 MGHRA, CDR2 YSYEKL. The data belong to a study of circulating and synovial CD4+ cells in juvenile arthritis. Findings and caveats of the study: These repertoires were less diverse than bulk blood CD4 repertoires. These blood cells shared more CDR3 sequences with synovium than bulk blood. CPL versus bulk CD4 samples: T cell genome counts differed by at least an order of magnitude.

Clones were read by immunoSEQ multiplex PCR, and TCRdb kept only the in-frame ones, dropping some. The sample includes about 30,000 clones, around 93% of them seen just once. Sequenced samples came from active juvenile idiopathic arthritis patients. The sample comprised CD4+ T cells from blood. The TCR sequence derives from a human donor with juvenile idiopathic arthritis. The chain employs TRBV4-1 and TRBJ2-2; TRBD1 matches at 7 bases. CDR3 protein: CASSQNRGSTGELFF. CDR3 DNA sequence: TGCGCCAGCAGCCAGAACAGGGGAAGCACCGGGGAGCTGTTTTTT.